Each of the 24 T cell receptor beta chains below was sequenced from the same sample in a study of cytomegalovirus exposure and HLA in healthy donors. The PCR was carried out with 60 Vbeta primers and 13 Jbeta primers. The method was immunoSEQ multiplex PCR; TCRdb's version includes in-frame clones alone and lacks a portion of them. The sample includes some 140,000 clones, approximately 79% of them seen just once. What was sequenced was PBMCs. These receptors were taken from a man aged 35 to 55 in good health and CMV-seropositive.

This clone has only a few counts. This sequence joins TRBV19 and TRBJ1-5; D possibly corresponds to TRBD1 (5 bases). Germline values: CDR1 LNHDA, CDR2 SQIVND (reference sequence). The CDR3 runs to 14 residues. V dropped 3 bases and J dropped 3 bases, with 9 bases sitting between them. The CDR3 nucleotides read TGTGCCAGTAGTATCACAGGTTCCAATCAGCCCCAGCATTTT. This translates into CASSITGSNQPQHF.

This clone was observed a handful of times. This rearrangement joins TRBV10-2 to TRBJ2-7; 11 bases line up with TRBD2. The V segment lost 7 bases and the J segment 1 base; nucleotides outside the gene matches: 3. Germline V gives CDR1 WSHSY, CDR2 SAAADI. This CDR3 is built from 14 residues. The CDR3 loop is CASKASGGSYEQYF. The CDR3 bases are TGCGCCAGCAAGGCTAGCGGGGGGTCCTACGAGCAGTACTTC.

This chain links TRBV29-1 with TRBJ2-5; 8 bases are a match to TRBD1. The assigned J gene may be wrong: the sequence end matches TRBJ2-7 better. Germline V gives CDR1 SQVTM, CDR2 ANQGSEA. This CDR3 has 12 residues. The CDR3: CSVTGGVYEQYF. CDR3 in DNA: TGCAGCGTTACAGGGGGAGTCTACGAGCAGTACTTC.

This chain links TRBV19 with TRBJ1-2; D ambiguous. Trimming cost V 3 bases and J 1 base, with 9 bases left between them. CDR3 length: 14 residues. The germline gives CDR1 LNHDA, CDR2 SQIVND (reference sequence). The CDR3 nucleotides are TGTGCCAGTAGTATTTGGCGGAGTAACTATGGCTACACCTTC. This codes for CASSIWRSNYGYTF.

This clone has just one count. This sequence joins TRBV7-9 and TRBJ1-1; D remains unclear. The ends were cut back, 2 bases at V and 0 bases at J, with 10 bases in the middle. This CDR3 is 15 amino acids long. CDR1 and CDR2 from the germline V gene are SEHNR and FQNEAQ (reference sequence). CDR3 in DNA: TGTGCCAGCAGCTTACTCGCCAGCGTGAACACTGAAGCTTTCTTT. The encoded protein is CASSLLASVNTEAFF.

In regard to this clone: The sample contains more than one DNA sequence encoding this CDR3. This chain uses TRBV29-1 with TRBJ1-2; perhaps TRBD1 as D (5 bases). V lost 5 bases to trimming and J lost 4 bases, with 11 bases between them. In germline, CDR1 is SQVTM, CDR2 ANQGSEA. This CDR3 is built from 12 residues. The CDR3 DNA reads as TGCAGCGTTCGGACAAACACCTATGGCTACACCTTC. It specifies CSVRTNTYGYTF.

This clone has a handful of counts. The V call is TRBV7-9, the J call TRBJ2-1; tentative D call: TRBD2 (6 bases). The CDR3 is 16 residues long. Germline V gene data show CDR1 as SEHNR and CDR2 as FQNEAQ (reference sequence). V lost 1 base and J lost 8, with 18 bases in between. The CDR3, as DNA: TGTGCCAGCAGCTTAGTAGGCGGGAACGGGGCTTATGAGCAGTTCTTC. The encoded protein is CASSLVGGNGAYEQFF.

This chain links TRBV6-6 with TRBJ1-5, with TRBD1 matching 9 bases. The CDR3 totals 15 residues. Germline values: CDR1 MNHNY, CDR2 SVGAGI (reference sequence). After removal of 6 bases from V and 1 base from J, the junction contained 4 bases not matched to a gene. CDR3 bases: TGTGCCAGCAGGTGGACAGGGGCCAGCAATCAGCCCCAGCATTTT. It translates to CASRWTGASNQPQHF.

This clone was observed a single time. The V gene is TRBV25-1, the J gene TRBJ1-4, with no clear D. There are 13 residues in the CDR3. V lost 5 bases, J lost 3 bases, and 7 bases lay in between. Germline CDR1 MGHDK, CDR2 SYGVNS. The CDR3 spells CASSPTPNEKLFF. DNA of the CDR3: TGTGCCAGCAGTCCGACACCTAATGAAAAACTGTTTTTT.

CDR3 coding DNA: TGCGCCAGCAGCTTCGGGACAGGGTGCACCTACGAGCAGTACTTC. Its protein is CASSFGTGCTYEQYF. This sequence joins TRBV5-1 and TRBJ2-7, with TRBD1 matching over 9 bases. This CDR3 has 15 amino acids. The V gene's germline CDR1 is SGHRS and CDR2 YFSETQ. The J segment lost 2 bases and the V segment lost 2 bases, leaving 5 bases of the junction unmatched.

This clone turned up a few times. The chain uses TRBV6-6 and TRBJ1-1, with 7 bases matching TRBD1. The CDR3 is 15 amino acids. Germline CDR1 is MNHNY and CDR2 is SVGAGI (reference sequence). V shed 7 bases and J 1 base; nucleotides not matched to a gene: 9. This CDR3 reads CASTKPGTANTEAFF. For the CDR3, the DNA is TGTGCCAGCACCAAGCCTGGGACAGCGAACACTGAAGCTTTCTTT.

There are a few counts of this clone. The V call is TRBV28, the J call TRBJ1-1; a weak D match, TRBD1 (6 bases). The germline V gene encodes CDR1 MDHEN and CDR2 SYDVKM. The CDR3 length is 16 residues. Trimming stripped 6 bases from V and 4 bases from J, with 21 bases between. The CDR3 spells CASRVAGAEWITEAFF. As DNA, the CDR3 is TGTGCCAGCAGAGTAGCGGGGGCGGAATGGATCACTGAAGCTTTCTTT.

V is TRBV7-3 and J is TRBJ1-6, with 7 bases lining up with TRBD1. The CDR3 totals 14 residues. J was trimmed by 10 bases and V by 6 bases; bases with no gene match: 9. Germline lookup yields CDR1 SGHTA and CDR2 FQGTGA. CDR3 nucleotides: TGTGCCAGCAGTCCGACAGGGTTGGACTCACCCCTCCACTTT. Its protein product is CASSPTGLDSPLHF.

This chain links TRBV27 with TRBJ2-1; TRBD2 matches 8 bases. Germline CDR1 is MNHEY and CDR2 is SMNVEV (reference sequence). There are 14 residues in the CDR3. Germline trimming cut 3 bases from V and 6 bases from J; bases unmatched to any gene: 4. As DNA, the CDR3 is TGTGCCAGCAGTTTCGGGAGGGCCGGCAATGAGCAGTTCTTC. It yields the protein CASSFGRAGNEQFF.

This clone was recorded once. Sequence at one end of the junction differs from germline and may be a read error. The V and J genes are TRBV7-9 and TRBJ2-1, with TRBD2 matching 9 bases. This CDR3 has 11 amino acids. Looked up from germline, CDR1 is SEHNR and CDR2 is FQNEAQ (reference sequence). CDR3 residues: CASSFGTSKLF. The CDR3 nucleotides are TGTGCCAGCAGCTTCGGGACTAGCAAGCTCTTC.

CDR3 sequence (DNA): TGTGCCAGTCGCAATCGGGGAAGAAGCTCCTACAATGAGCAGTTCTTC. It specifies CASRNRGRSSYNEQFF. The chain links TRBV28 to TRBJ2-1; tentatively, D is TRBD2 (5 bases). V shed 9 bases and J shed 0 bases, with 18 bases lying between them. The CDR3 loop spans 16 amino acids. Per germline, CDR1 MDHEN and CDR2 SYDVKM. The complete variable domain, with remaining parts taken from reference TRBV28 and TRBJ2-1, reads DVKVTQSSRYLVKRTGEKVFLECVQDMDHENMFWYRQDPGLGLRLIYFSYDVKMKEKGDIPEGYSVSREKKERFSLILESASTNQTSMYLCASRNRGRSSYNEQFFGPGTRLTVL.

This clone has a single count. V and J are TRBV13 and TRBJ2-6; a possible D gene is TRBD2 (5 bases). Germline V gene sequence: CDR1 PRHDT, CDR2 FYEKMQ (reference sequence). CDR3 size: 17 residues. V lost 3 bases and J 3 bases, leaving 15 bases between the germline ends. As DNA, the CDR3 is TGTGCCAGCAGCTTGAGCCTCGGGGTGGGTGGGGCCAACGTCCTGACTTTC. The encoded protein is CASSLSLGVGGANVLTF.

DNA of the CDR3: TGTGCCAGTAGTATCCCAGGGTGGGATCAGCCCCAGCATTTT. Translation gives CASSIPGWDQPQHF. The chain combines TRBV19 with TRBJ1-5, with D maybe TRBD1 (5 bases). This CDR3 region has 14 residues. From germline, CDR1 is LNHDA and CDR2 SQIVND (reference sequence). The germline V and J ends were trimmed by 3 bases and 5 bases, with 11 bases remaining between them.

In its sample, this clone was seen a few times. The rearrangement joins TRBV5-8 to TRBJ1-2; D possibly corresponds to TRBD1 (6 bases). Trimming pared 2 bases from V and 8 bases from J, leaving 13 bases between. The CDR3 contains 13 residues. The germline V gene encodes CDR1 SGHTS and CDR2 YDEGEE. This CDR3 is CASSFQGSRGYTF. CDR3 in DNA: TGTGCCAGCAGCTTCCAGGGGTCTAGGGGCTACACCTTC.

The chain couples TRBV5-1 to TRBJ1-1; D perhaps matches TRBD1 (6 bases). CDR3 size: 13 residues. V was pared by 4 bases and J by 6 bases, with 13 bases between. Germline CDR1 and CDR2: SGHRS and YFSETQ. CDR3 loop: CASSQGSGAEAFF. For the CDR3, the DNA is TGCGCCAGCAGCCAGGGGTCTGGGGCTGAAGCTTTCTTT.

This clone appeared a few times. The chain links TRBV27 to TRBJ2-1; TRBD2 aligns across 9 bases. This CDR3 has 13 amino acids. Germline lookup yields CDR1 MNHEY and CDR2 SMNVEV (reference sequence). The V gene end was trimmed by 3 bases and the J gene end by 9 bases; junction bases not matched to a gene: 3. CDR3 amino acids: CASSFGTSFEQFF. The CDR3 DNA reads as TGTGCCAGCAGTTTCGGGACTAGCTTTGAGCAGTTCTTC.

CDR3 loop: CASSLGLAGSIDTQYF. CDR3 DNA sequence: TGTGCCAGCAGCCTGGGACTAGCGGGATCGATAGATACGCAGTATTTT. The chain couples TRBV7-3 to TRBJ2-3, with 13 bases identical to TRBD2. Trimming cost V 5 bases and J 5 bases; bases outside gene matches: 7. Germline values: CDR1 SGHTA, CDR2 FQGTGA. The CDR3 has 16 residues.

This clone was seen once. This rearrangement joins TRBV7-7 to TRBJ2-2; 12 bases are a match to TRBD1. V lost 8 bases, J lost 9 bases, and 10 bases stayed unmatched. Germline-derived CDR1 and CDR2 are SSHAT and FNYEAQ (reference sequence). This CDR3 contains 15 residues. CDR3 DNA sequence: TGTGCCAGCGGACGACCGGGACAGGGGGCCCGGGAGCTGTTTTTT. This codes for CASGRPGQGARELFF.

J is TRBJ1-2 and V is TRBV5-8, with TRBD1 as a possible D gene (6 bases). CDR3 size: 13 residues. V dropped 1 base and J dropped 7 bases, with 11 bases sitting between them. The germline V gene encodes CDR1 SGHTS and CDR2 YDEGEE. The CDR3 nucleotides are TGTGCCAGCAGCTTGTCAGGGGCGCTTGGCTACACCTTC. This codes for CASSLSGALGYTF. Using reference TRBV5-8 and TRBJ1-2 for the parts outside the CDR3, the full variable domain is EAGVTQSPTHLIKTRGQQATLRCSPISGHTSVYWYQQALGLGLQFLLWYDEGEERNRGNFPPRFSGRQFPNYSSELNVNALELEDSALYLCASSLSGALGYTFGSGTRLTVV.